Sequencing of this TCR beta chain was carried out in a study of neoadjuvant nivolumab and ipilimumab in lung cancer (TCRdb year 2020). About the full investigation: Nivolumab was administered intravenously at 3 mg/kg on days 1, 15 and 29, and in the combination arm ipilimumab 1 mg/kg was added on day 1 only. The major pathologic response (MPR) rate in the intention-to-treat population in each study arm was designated as the primary trial endpoint. The trial treated about 44 patients with operable NSCLC: about 23 were randomized to nivolumab monotherapy and some 21 to nivolumab plus ipilimumab. Matched pretherapy and resected tumor pairs were analyzed for seven patients: four treated with nivolumab and three with nivolumab plus ipilimumab. TCR repertoires were compared between pretherapy (baseline) peripheral blood and tumors resected at surgery after neoadjuvant immune checkpoint blockade.

Receptor libraries were prepared by the immunoSEQ multiplex PCR assay. In the paper's pipeline: Richness and clonality were used to summarize the repertoires, and clones that significantly expanded or contracted between pre- and post-therapy samples were identified. As stored in TCRdb, this immuneACCESS dataset retains in-frame rearrangements with V and J assigned. A fraction of the clones does not appear; measured against another copy, unresolved V genes explain less than half of the discrepancy, and the remainder lacks a known reason. Clonal size and the V and J genes are those of that table, whereas D and trimming came from the DNA. The sample contains about 38,000 clones, approximately 89% of them found a single time. The ten biggest clones cover approximately 3.3% of the sample. The meaning of the sample's time point label: pretherapy, before neoadjuvant immune checkpoint inhibitors. The samples were obtained from NEOSTAR, a phase 2 randomized trial that tested neoadjuvant nivolumab or nivolumab plus ipilimumab, followed by surgery, in operable NSCLC.

On the study overall, not on this receptor specifically: No significant correlation was found between TCR clonality and pathologic tumor regression, and only a single major-pathologic-response sample was available for the analysis of TCR clonality versus pathologic tumor regression. Greater TCR richness and clonality were observed in resected tumors than in tumor-adjacent uninvolved lung, and increases were observed in more dual-therapy-treated tumors. Tumor T-cell richness and clonality rose from pretherapy to surgery in three of three dual-therapy tumors but in only two of four nivolumab-treated tumors. TCR sequencing was performed in a small number of samples. Pretherapy blood TCR richness correlated positively with richness in tumors resected after neoadjuvant therapy (Spearman R ≈ 0.85).

The CDR3 covers 14 residues, taking in both the cysteine and the phenylalanine. The retained sequence is limited to the CDR3, 42 bases, with the frame set at the first base. V is clipped by 1 base and J by 7 bases, and the sequence between their germline boundaries is 13 bases long. According to the germline V gene, CDR1 reads SNHLY and CDR2 reads FYNNEI. The sample holds one count of this clone. Its antigen is not yet known. The record has no base qualities; no much larger clone is one base away. The source of this sequence is an adult with non-small cell lung cancer. This chain is built from TRBV2 and TRBJ1-2; the D gene identity is not certain. The sample in question was peripheral blood, obtained before neoadjuvant nivolumab, alone or with ipilimumab. The CDR3 sequence is CASSEGPRAGGYTF. Here is the DNA: TGTGCCAGCAGTGAAGGACCAAGGGCTGGTGGCTACACCTTC. Joined to the reference TRBV2 and TRBJ1-2 proteins, this CDR3 gives the full variable domain: EPEVTQTPSHQVTQMGQEVILRCVPISNHLYFYWYRQILGQKVEFLVSFYNNEISEKSEIFDDQFSVERPDGSNFTLKIRSTKLEDSAMYFCASSEGPRAGGYTFGSGTRLTVV.